This T cell receptor (beta chain) was profiled in a study of neurological immune-mediated disorders. On this clonotype itself: What it binds is not known. One base away lies a much larger clone, so this may be a sequencing read error.

The germline gives CDR1 SGHTA, CDR2 FQGNSA. V gave up 5 bases and J gave up 3 bases, with 10 bases separating them. This CDR3 contains 14 residues. TCRdb reprocessed the 5' RACE reads via MiXCR and lists one record per CDR3 protein. The table shows approximately 82,000 distinct CDR3 sequences, with just over 2.5% occurring only once. Overall study results and limits: Association with the multiple sclerosis repertoire cluster was not found for any clinical or MRI feature. Expanded clones shared no CDR3 amino acid sequences across subjects, suggesting private repertoires in all groups.

The chain employs TRBV7-2 and TRBJ2-2; D not certain. The sample taken for sequencing was PBMCs. This clonotype was obtained from a woman in her twenties or thirties with multiple sclerosis. The CDR3 DNA reads TGTGCCAGCAGCCACCCGGTTTACACCGGGGAGCTGTTTTTT. Amino acids: CASSHPVYTGELFF.